The source of this T cell receptor beta chain is a study of cytomegalovirus exposure and HLA in healthy donors. Overall study context: Prior work identified 100 million to 130 million unique TCR beta sequences in 150 million to 200 million T cells.

Findings and caveats of the study: In a later analysis, TCR beta V- and J-gene trimming showed a link to a missense DCLRE1C variant. As was reported, the classifier diagnosed cytomegalovirus status with high specificity and sensitivity.

Points on this clone: The antigen remains unidentified.

The primer mix had 60 Vbeta and 13 Jbeta primers. Repertoires were generated with immunoSEQ multiplex PCR, while TCRdb's copy carries only in-frame clones and drops some. The table has some 74,000 clones, around three quarters seen once. Sequenced sample: PBMCs. The sequence was obtained from a male donor in good health and CMV-seronegative.

CDR3 DNA sequence: TGTGCCAGCAGCCAAGAATCCAGCTACGAGCAGTACTTC. Residues: CASSQESSYEQYF. The rearrangement joins TRBV4-2 to TRBJ2-7; no definite D call. This CDR3 region has 13 residues. V was shortened by 0 bases and J by 3 bases, with 6 bases between the two germline ends. The germline V gene has CDR1 LGHNA and CDR2 YNFKEQ.